This TCR beta chain came from a study of breast tumors, draining lymph nodes, adjacent tissues. This clonotype was observed many times. MiXCR, run by TCRdb on the multiplex PCR reads, gives a single entry per CDR3 protein. The sample has about 140,000 distinct CDR3 sequences; approximately 32% are singletons. The lymph nodes were axillary draining lymph nodes from breast cancer patients. This TCR was recovered from a female donor with breast cancer. Some clones in this sample may be carry-over from other donors' samples. Sequences were obtained from axillary lymph node tissue.

This CDR3 reads CASSEGKDWATDTQYF. CDR3 nucleotide sequence: TGTGCCAGCAGTGAAGGGAAGGACTGGGCCACAGATACGCAGTATTTT. V usage is TRBV2 and J usage is TRBJ2-3; a weak D match, TRBD2 (5 bases). The CDR3 runs 16 residues. Germline V gene data show CDR1 as SNHLY and CDR2 as FYNNEI. Trimming pared 1 base from V and 2 bases from J, leaving 13 bases between.